Described below is a single T cell receptor beta chain sequence and its context. The data derive from a study of T cell changes during pregnancy in multiple sclerosis. CDR3 length: 15 residues. The V and J ends lost 4 bases and 1 base respectively, with 12 bases between them. CDR1 and CDR2 from the germline V gene are SEHNR and FQNEAQ (reference sequence). Assay used: immunoSEQ multiplex PCR; TCRdb lists only in-frame clones, some missing. The repertoire includes around 120,000 clones, approximately 89% of them detected once, and about 3.2% sits in the top ten. V is TRBV7-9 and J is TRBJ2-3, with D perhaps matching TRBD2 (5 bases). The clonotype was recovered from a female donor with multiple sclerosis, enrolled in a pregnancy study. The input for sequencing was peripheral blood, taken after pregnancy. The CDR3 sequence: CASSSVLRGTDTQYF. CDR3 nucleotide sequence: TGTGCCAGCAGCTCCGTGCTGCGGGGCACAGATACGCAGTATTTT.